The 16 T cell receptor beta chains below all came from one sample that was sequenced in a study of T cells in women clearing cervical HPV infection. Sequenced by immunoSEQ multiplex PCR; TCRdb stores in-frame clones only, minus some. The listing records around 16,000 clones. The sequenced material came from blood buffy coat. All receptors derive from a woman aged 18 to 69 with a cervical HPV16 infection that either progressed to CIN3+ or cleared (not recorded which).

As concerns this clone: Sequencing ends 3 residues short of the CDR3 end; the germline J gene provides the rest. This chain joins TRBV18 and TRBJ1-1; possible D gene TRBD1, 6 bases. CDR1 is KGHSH, CDR2 LQKENI, per germline. This CDR3 region has 15 residues. The CDR3 loop reads CASSPPHGGGVWAFF. The CDR3 DNA, read in part, is TGTGCCAGCTCACCACCTCACGGCGGGGGCGTCTGG.

Worth noting for this clone: The CDR3 extends 3 residues past the end of the read, so its final part is completed from the germline J gene. The rearrangement links TRBV5-1 to TRBJ2-5, with TRBD1 matching 7 bases. CDR1 is SGHRS and CDR2 is YFSETQ in the germline V gene. The ends lost 4 bases at V and 1 base at J; junction bases unmatched: 4. The CDR3 totals 14 residues. CDR3 loop: CASSVGTAQETQYF. The sequenced CDR3 bases are TGCGCCAGCAGCGTCGGGACAGCCCAAGAGACC.

Remarks on this clone: The CDR3 is cut off 3 residues early in the read; its end comes from the germline J gene. The V call is TRBV19, the J call TRBJ2-1; no clear D gene. V was clipped by 2 bases and J by 9 bases, with 14 bases between them. This CDR3 spans 14 amino acids. Germline V gene sequence: CDR1 LNHDA, CDR2 SQIVND (reference sequence). Incomplete CDR3 DNA: TGTGCCAGTAGTATATCGATCAGGCATCGTGAG. It is translated as CASSISIRHRE. The whole CDR3 sequence is CASSISIRHREQFF.

Here the CDR3 reads CASSPIAGGHLNEQFF. The DNA read from the CDR3 is TGTGCCAGCAGCCCTATAGCGGGGGGGCACTTAAATGAG. The chain has TRBV6-2 or TRBV6-3 and TRBJ2-1; 11 nucleotides agree with TRBD2. The read is 3 residues too short to cover the CDR3 end, so that end is filled in from the germline J gene. From germline, CDR1 is MNHEY and CDR2 SVGEGT. The CDR3 runs to 16 residues. The J segment lost 7 bases and the V segment lost 6 bases, leaving 11 bases of the junction unmatched.

To note about this clone: The read is 3 residues too short to cover the CDR3 end, so that end is filled in from the germline J gene. The chain links TRBV7-3 to TRBJ1-6; a weak D match, TRBD1 (6 bases). Per germline, CDR1 SGHTA and CDR2 FQGTGA. Trimming stripped 2 bases from V and 7 bases from J, with 9 bases between. This CDR3 has 14 residues. The CDR3 DNA, read in part, is TGTGCCAGCAGCTTACAGGGGCAAAATTCACCC. Amino acid sequence: CASSLQGQNSP. The whole CDR3 protein is CASSLQGQNSPLHF.

About this clone itself: Coverage ceases 3 residues before the CDR3 finishes, and the germline J gene fills in the end. The chain joins TRBV7-6 to TRBJ2-1; a possible D gene is TRBD1 (6 bases). Trimming left V 3 bases short and J 8 bases short, with 17 bases between. Germline CDR1 and CDR2: SGHVS and FNYEAQ. There are 15 residues in the CDR3. CDR3 sequence reads: CASSFPGAGLDEQFF. CDR3 DNA (partial): TGTGCCAGCAGCTTTCCAGGGGCCGGCCTGGATGAG.

Details on this clone: The read finishes 3 residues shy of the CDR3 end, and the germline J gene is used to complete it. V is TRBV7-6 and J is TRBJ2-5; D may be TRBD1 (5 bases). Trimming left V 1 base short and J 4 bases short, with 10 bases between. CDR3 size: 14 residues. The germline V gene has CDR1 SGHVS and CDR2 FNYEAQ. CDR3: CASSLVDSSETQYF. CDR3 DNA, as far as it was read: TGTGCCAGCAGCTTAGTAGACAGTTCAGAGACC.

On this clone: The DNA ends 3 residues before the CDR3 does, and the rest of the CDR3 is filled in from the germline J gene. The chain links TRBV27 to TRBJ2-3, with D hard to call. V shed 3 bases and J shed 5 bases, with 15 bases lying between them. Germline lookup yields CDR1 MNHEY and CDR2 SMNVEV (reference sequence). The CDR3 is 15 amino acids. CDR3 residues: CASSFKRAGGDTQYF. The part of the CDR3 DNA that was read is TGTGCCAGCAGTTTCAAACGAGCCGGTGGAGATACG.

Notes on this clone: The CDR3 extends 3 residues past the end of the read, so its final part is completed from the germline J gene. The chain couples TRBV2 to TRBJ2-5; 7 bases map to TRBD2. This CDR3 region has 13 residues. Per the germline V gene, CDR1 is SNHLY and CDR2 is FYNNEI. V dropped 8 bases and J dropped 4; count of bases not matched to a gene: 7. CDR3 DNA (partial): TGTGCCAGCTTACGGGGGAGGGGAGAGACC. Protein product: CASLRGRGET. The full CDR3 protein reads CASLRGRGETQYF. Looking up the rest from reference TRBV2 and TRBJ2-5 gives the full variable domain: EPEVTQTPSHQVTQMGQEVILRCVPISNHLYFYWYRQILGQKVEFLVSFYNNEISEKSEIFDDQFSVERPDGSNFTLKIRSTKLEDSAMYFCASLRGRGETQYFGPGTRLLVL.

Points on this clone: The observed sequence ends 3 residues before the CDR3 terminus, with the missing tail filled in from the germline J gene. The chain uses TRBV5-1 and TRBJ1-2; D remains ambiguous. This CDR3 contains 15 residues. V lost 0 bases and J 7 bases, leaving 16 bases between the germline ends. Per germline, CDR1 SGHRS and CDR2 YFSETQ. The sequenced CDR3 bases are TGCGCCAGCAGCTTGGATAGCGCAGGTGCGTCTGGC. Its translation is CASSLDSAGASG. The full CDR3 sequence reads CASSLDSAGASGYTF.

The CDR3 DNA, read in part, is TGCAGTGCTAAGCCACAGGGGCCCGAG. Translated, it gives CSAKPQGPE. The whole CDR3 sequence is CSAKPQGPEQYF. This chain links TRBV20-1 with TRBJ2-7; 7 nucleotides match TRBD1. The read ends 3 residues before the CDR3 terminus; that terminus is restored from the germline J gene. From germline, CDR1 is DFQATT and CDR2 SNEGSKA (reference sequence). The CDR3 contains 12 residues. The junction had 6 bases not matched to a gene; V was cut back by 4 bases and J by 6 bases.

As regards this clone: The CDR3 end lies 3 residues beyond the end of the read and is filled in from the germline J gene. The V call is TRBV18, the J call TRBJ2-3; 7 bases align to TRBD1. The CDR3 runs 13 residues. The trim removed 3 bases at V and 6 bases at J, leaving 3 bases unmatched. Germline CDR1 KGHSH, CDR2 LQKENI. The CDR3 DNA, read in part, is TGTGCCAGCTCACCCACAGGGGTCGATACG. Translation gives CASSPTGVDT. In full, the CDR3 reads CASSPTGVDTQYF.

Considering frequency, this clone is medium-sized. The read falls 3 residues short of the CDR3 end, and the missing part is taken from the germline J gene. V gene TRBV18 combines with J gene TRBJ2-5; no definite D call. V dropped 0 bases and J dropped 4 bases, with 3 bases sitting between them. Germline values: CDR1 KGHSH, CDR2 LQKENI. This CDR3 comprises 12 residues. The CDR3 here is CASSPPAETQYF. CDR3 bases read: TGTGCCAGCTCACCACCGGCAGAGACC.

To note about this clone: The sequence runs out 3 residues before the end of the CDR3; the remainder is reconstructed from the germline J gene. V gene TRBV19 combines with J gene TRBJ2-7; weak D call: TRBD1 (7 bases). Germline lookup yields CDR1 LNHDA and CDR2 SQIVND (reference sequence). The CDR3 has 16 amino acids. The V end lost 1 base, the J end lost 6 bases, and 19 bases lay between the germline ends. Incomplete CDR3 DNA: TGTGCCAGTAGTATAGGTACAGGGGAGGTTTCGATCGAG. Translating it yields CASSIGTGEVSIE. The CDR3 in its entirety is CASSIGTGEVSIEQYF.

With respect to this clone: The CDR3 goes on 3 residues after the read ends, and that part is filled in from the germline J gene. The rearrangement joins TRBV30 to TRBJ2-3, with D perhaps TRBD2 (7 bases). The CDR3 sequence is 14 residues long. Trimming took off 2 bases at V and 0 bases at J, with 9 bases between the two ends. CDR1 and CDR2 from the germline V gene are GTSNPN and SVGIG (reference sequence). The CDR3 here is CAWSRGASTDTQYF. The sequenced part of the CDR3 DNA is TGTGCCTGGAGTCGGGGGGCTAGCACAGATACG.

As for this clone: Read sequence stops 3 residues before the CDR3 end, and the germline J gene provides the missing end. The gene calls are TRBV10-3 and TRBJ2-3, with D possibly being TRBD1 (5 bases). Germline lookup yields CDR1 ENHRY and CDR2 SYGVKD. The V and J ends lost 2 bases and 0 bases respectively, with 12 bases between them. The CDR3 is 16 residues long. This CDR3 is CAISEKGPPSTDTQYF. The sequenced part of the CDR3 DNA is TGTGCCATCAGTGAGAAGGGGCCTCCTAGCACAGATACG.